A single sample is the source of the 30 T cell receptor beta chains below, sequenced in a study of identical twins. One entry per CDR3 protein, called by TCRdb with MiXCR from the 5' RACE reads. The sample yields roughly 750,000 distinct CDR3 sequences, over 20% seen once. The same data also went into a second study, on T cells expressing NK-cell markers.

Source material: PBMCs. All receptors come from a woman aged 18-29 years in good health.

The table lists this clonotype with a few counts. The rearrangement links TRBV20-1 to TRBJ2-1; no firm D call. The CDR3 spans 15 residues. CDR1 is DFQATT, CDR2 SNEGSKA, per germline (reference sequence). V lost 0 bases and J 0 bases, leaving 9 bases between the germline ends. The DNA for the CDR3 is TGCAGTGCTAGAGATTTGCGGAGCTCCTACAATGAGCAGTTCTTC. It specifies CSARDLRSSYNEQFF.

This chain joins TRBV7-8 and TRBJ2-1; no reliable D call. Germline V gene data show CDR1 as SGHVS and CDR2 as FQNEAQ. The V and J ends lost 5 bases and 7 bases respectively, with 15 bases between them. The CDR3 loop spans 14 amino acids. CDR3 DNA sequence: TGTGCCAGCAGCCCATATTCGGCCTTGAATGAGCAGTTCTTC. Translating it yields CASSPYSALNEQFF.

The V call is TRBV4-1, the J call TRBJ2-1; 11 nucleotides line up with TRBD2. There are 17 residues in the CDR3. The V segment lost 4 bases and the J segment 6 bases; nucleotides outside the gene matches: 11. Germline CDR1 MGHRA, CDR2 YSYEKL. The chain's CDR3 is CASSLTPGLAEINEQFF. The CDR3 DNA reads TGCGCCAGCAGCCTCACGCCGGGACTAGCGGAGATCAATGAGCAGTTCTTC.

The genes are TRBV5-4 and TRBJ2-1, with TRBD1 as a possible D gene (5 bases). CDR3 length: 15 residues. Germline V gene lookup returns CDR1 SGHNT and CDR2 YYREEE (reference sequence). V lost 1 base to trimming and J lost 0 bases, with 8 bases between them. The CDR3 DNA reads as TGTGCCAGCAGCTTGCCCCAGGGCTCCTACAATGAGCAGTTCTTC. Protein: CASSLPQGSYNEQFF.

This clonotype was picked up many times. V gene TRBV29-1 combines with J gene TRBJ2-1, with 7 bases matching TRBD1. The V gene's germline CDR1 is SQVTM and CDR2 ANQGSEA. This CDR3 contains 13 residues. Trimming took 2 bases from V and 9 from J; bases not matched to a gene: 7. The chain's CDR3 is CSVERQAGGEQFF. DNA for the CDR3: TGCAGCGTTGAACGGCAGGCAGGGGGTGAGCAGTTCTTC.

The chain combines TRBV20-1 with TRBJ2-3; no reliable D call. The length of the CDR3 is 13 residues. Trimming left V 1 base short and J 5 bases short, with 10 bases between. CDR1 DFQATT and CDR2 SNEGSKA come from the germline V gene (reference sequence). CDR3 sequence (DNA): TGCAGTGCTAGAGGATCCCCGGGAGATACGCAGTATTTT. This translates into CSARGSPGDTQYF.

The table lists this clonotype with many counts. The chain recombines TRBV9 with TRBJ2-1; D is uncertain. Germline lookup yields CDR1 SGDLS and CDR2 YYNGEE. The CDR3 contains 16 residues. Trimming removed 0 bases at V and 4 bases at J, with 14 bases between. CDR3 in amino acids: CASSVGPPARYNEQFF. The CDR3, as DNA: TGTGCCAGCAGCGTAGGCCCACCGGCGCGGTACAATGAGCAGTTCTTC.

The CDR3 DNA follows: TGTGCCAGCAGTTGGGGACTAGCGGGAGGGCCGAGGAATGAGCAGTTCTTC. Protein product: CASSWGLAGGPRNEQFF. The rearrangement joins TRBV27 to TRBJ2-1; 16 positions match TRBD2. The V gene end was trimmed by 4 bases and the J gene end by 7 bases; junction bases not matched to a gene: 7. CDR1 is MNHEY and CDR2 is SMNVEV in the germline V gene (reference sequence). CDR3 length: 17 amino acids.

The gene calls are TRBV29-1 and TRBJ1-1, with D hard to call. Germline V gene data show CDR1 as SQVTM and CDR2 as ANQGSEA. The CDR3 is 12 residues long. V was clipped by 7 bases and J by 1 base, with 10 bases between them. In DNA form, the CDR3 reads TGCAGCGGAAGGGTCGCGAACACTGAAGCTTTCTTT. It specifies CSGRVANTEAFF.

The V and J genes are TRBV7-2 and TRBJ2-1; 14 bases fit TRBD2. Germline loops: CDR1 SGHTA, CDR2 FQGNSA. Trimming removed 5 bases from V and 8 bases from J; junction bases left unmatched: 8. The CDR3 has 16 residues. The CDR3: CASSPGGTSGSHEQFF. Written as DNA, the CDR3 is TGTGCCAGCAGCCCAGGAGGGACTAGCGGGAGTCATGAGCAGTTCTTC.

This clonotype was seen a few times. CDR3 in DNA: TGTGCCAGTAGTATTCGTCGCTTACAGGGGCCGCTGAGCTATGGCTACACCTTC. It yields the protein CASSIRRLQGPLSYGYTF. This sequence joins TRBV19 and TRBJ1-2; 7 bases are shared with TRBD1. The CDR3 is made up of 18 amino acids. In germline, CDR1 is LNHDA, CDR2 SQIVND (reference sequence). Trimming took 3 bases from V and 4 from J; bases not matched to a gene: 17.

This chain links TRBV20-1 with TRBJ2-1; 9 nucleotides agree with TRBD2. V lost 3 bases, J lost 1 base, and 10 bases stayed unmatched. Germline V gives CDR1 DFQATT, CDR2 SNEGSKA (reference sequence). The CDR3 spans 17 residues. The DNA for the CDR3 is TGCAGTGCTAGGAAAGCGGGGGGCCTCTTTTCCTACAATGAGCAGTTCTTC. It translates to CSARKAGGLFSYNEQFF.

This clonotype turned up a few times. As DNA, the CDR3 is TGTGCCAGCAGCTTGGGTCAGCCAGATACGCAGTATTTT. It codes for CASSLGQPDTQYF. The chain has TRBV5-6 and TRBJ2-3; D uncertain. CDR1 and CDR2 (germline): SGHDT, YYEEEE. This CDR3 is 13 amino acids long. The V gene lost 0 bases and the J gene lost 4 bases, with 6 bases spanning the gap.

The gene calls are TRBV5-5 and TRBJ1-1; no clear D gene. This CDR3 contains 14 residues. V was cut by 3 bases and J by 0 bases, with 9 bases left in between. The V gene's germline CDR1 is SGHKS and CDR2 YYEKEE (reference sequence). CDR3 in amino acids: CASSYPQLNTEAFF. For the CDR3, the DNA is TGTGCCAGCAGCTACCCCCAGCTGAACACTGAAGCTTTCTTT.

CDR3 sequence (DNA): TGCGCCAGCAGCGTGGAGGTAGGCTACAATGAGCAGTTCTTC. Translated, it gives CASSVEVGYNEQFF. The chain has TRBV5-1 and TRBJ2-1; TRBD2 might be the D (5 bases). V was pared by 4 bases and J by 3 bases, with 11 bases between. The CDR3 sequence is 14 residues long. Germline CDR1 SGHRS, CDR2 YFSETQ.

There are many counts of this clonotype. The V and J genes are TRBV10-3 and TRBJ2-5; the D gene is possibly TRBD2 (5 bases). Germline assignment: CDR1 ENHRY and CDR2 SYGVKD. CDR3 length: 15 amino acids. Trimming pared 6 bases from V and 5 bases from J, leaving 19 bases between. The CDR3 spells CAIRKTPTNSETQYF. The CDR3, as DNA: TGTGCCATCAGGAAAACTCCGACTAATTCGGAGACCCAGTACTTC.

The V gene is TRBV29-1, the J gene TRBJ2-3; 8 nucleotides agree with TRBD2. Germline V gene data show CDR1 as SQVTM and CDR2 as ANQGSEA. The junction had 6 bases not matched to a gene; V was cut back by 5 bases and J by 2 bases. The CDR3 has 14 residues. The CDR3 DNA follows: TGCAGCGTTTCCCTAGCGGGCACCACAGATACGCAGTATTTT. It is translated as CSVSLAGTTDTQYF.

This clonotype appeared a few times. The rearrangement joins TRBV20-1 to TRBJ2-1, with D possibly TRBD2 on 5 matching bases. The CDR3 is 16 amino acids. The germline V and J ends were trimmed by 2 bases and 0 bases, with 14 bases remaining between them. Germline CDR1 reads DFQATT; CDR2 reads SNEGSKA (reference sequence). The CDR3 DNA reads as TGCAGTGCTAGAATCGTTACGGGGAGCTCCTACAATGAGCAGTTCTTC. Its protein product is CSARIVTGSSYNEQFF.

This clonotype showed up many times. V and J are TRBV7-2 and TRBJ2-3; a weak D match, TRBD2 (5 bases). The V end was cut by 6 bases, the J end by 3 bases, with 16 bases between. CDR3 size: 15 residues. From germline, CDR1 is SGHTA and CDR2 FQGNSA. The CDR3 loop is CASSLSGSGTDTQYF. The CDR3 DNA is TGTGCCAGCAGTTTATCGGGATCTGGGACAGATACGCAGTATTTT.

This clonotype occurred a few times. The chain employs TRBV12-3 or TRBV12-4 and TRBJ2-4; the D gene is possibly TRBD2 (6 bases). The V end was cut by 7 bases, the J end by 8 bases, with 18 bases between. This CDR3 spans 14 amino acids. The CDR3 coding sequence is TGTGCCAGCAAAAAAGACGGGGGATTGTACATTCAGTACTTC. Amino acid sequence: CASKKDGGLYIQYF.

This clonotype was counted between two and nine times. J is TRBJ2-1 and V is TRBV5-1; the D is unclear. The V gene's germline CDR1 is SGHRS and CDR2 YFSETQ. V shed 3 bases and J shed 7 bases, with 14 bases lying between them. This CDR3 spans 14 amino acids. The CDR3 sequence: CASSSESWNNEQFF. CDR3 sequence (DNA): TGCGCCAGCAGCTCTGAGTCCTGGAATAATGAGCAGTTCTTC. Looking up the rest from reference TRBV5-1 and TRBJ2-1 gives the full variable domain: KAGVTQTPRYLIKTRGQQVTLSCSPISGHRSVSWYQQTPGQGLQFLFEYFSETQRNKGNFPGRFSGRQFSNSRSEMNVSTLELGDSALYLCASSSESWNNEQFFGPGTRLTVL.

This clonotype appeared a few times. CDR3 sequence (DNA): TGCAGTGGACGCCTAGGGGGAGGGAATGAGCAGTTCTTC. This sequence encodes CSGRLGGGNEQFF. The chain recombines TRBV20-1 with TRBJ2-1; D may be TRBD2 (7 bases). V was shortened by 7 bases and J by 7 bases, with 17 bases between the two germline ends. Germline CDR1 and CDR2: DFQATT and SNEGSKA (reference sequence). This CDR3 contains 13 residues.

This clonotype was counted a few times. This chain uses TRBV20-1 with TRBJ2-1; weak D call: TRBD2 (6 bases). CDR1 is DFQATT, CDR2 SNEGSKA, per germline (reference sequence). The V end was cut by 1 base, the J end by 0 bases, with 13 bases between. CDR3 length equals 16 residues. The CDR3: CSARVRLATSYNEQFF. The CDR3 DNA reads as TGCAGTGCTAGAGTACGGCTAGCGACCTCCTACAATGAGCAGTTCTTC.

The chain is built from TRBV25-1 and TRBJ2-7; no reliable D call. CDR1 and CDR2 from the germline V gene are MGHDK and SYGVNS. Trimming took 4 bases from V and 6 from J, leaving 7 bases between them. The length of the CDR3 is 11 residues. CDR3 coding DNA: TGTGCCAGCAGTGGGTCCAGCGAGCAGTACTTC. Its protein is CASSGSSEQYF.

V usage is TRBV27 and J usage is TRBJ2-1; D not resolved. The CDR3 loop spans 16 amino acids. In germline, CDR1 is MNHEY, CDR2 SMNVEV (reference sequence). Trimming pared 6 bases from V and 3 bases from J, leaving 18 bases between. The CDR3 reads CASSLTSSSFYNEQFF. In nucleotides, the CDR3 is TGTGCCAGCAGCCTAACTTCAAGCTCTTTCTACAATGAGCAGTTCTTC.

The chain links TRBV7-2 to TRBJ1-2, with D hard to call. Per germline, CDR1 SGHTA and CDR2 FQGNSA. The CDR3 sequence is 14 residues long. Trimming shortened V by 8 bases and J by 11 bases, and 24 bases separated the two germline ends. CDR3 DNA sequence: TGTGCCAGCCGGACGGGTCTCTATGGCTTCCCTTACACCTTC. Its translation: CASRTGLYGFPYTF. The full variable domain, in which reference TRBV7-2 and TRBJ1-2 provide the parts outside the CDR3, is GAGVSQSPSNKVTEKGKDVELRCDPISGHTALYWYRQSLGQGLEFLIYFQGNSAPDKSGLPSDRFSAERTGGSVSTLTIQRTQQEDSAVYLCASRTGLYGFPYTFGSGTRLTVV.

This chain links TRBV6-1 with TRBJ2-3; D call uncertain. Deletions cut 5 bases from V and 1 base from J, with 13 bases between. Germline V gene lookup returns CDR1 MNHNS and CDR2 SASEGT. The CDR3 extends over 15 amino acids. CDR3 residues: CASSTGPLGTDTQYF. CDR3 DNA sequence: TGTGCCAGCAGTACCGGGCCCCTCGGCACAGATACGCAGTATTTT.

This clonotype has a handful of counts. The chain has TRBV5-6 and TRBJ2-4; TRBD1 aligns across 7 bases. V shed 5 bases and J 0 bases; nucleotides not matched to a gene: 5. Germline values: CDR1 SGHDT, CDR2 YYEEEE. This CDR3 is 15 amino acids long. The CDR3 DNA reads as TGTGCCAGCAGTCCGGACAGGCAAGCCAAAAACATTCAGTACTTC. It yields the protein CASSPDRQAKNIQYF. The whole variable domain, remainder taken from reference TRBV5-6 and TRBJ2-4, is DAGVTQSPTHLIKTRGQQVTLRCSPKSGHDTVSWYQQALGQGPQFIFQYYEEEERQRGNFPDRFSGHQFPNYSSELNVNALLLGDSALYLCASSPDRQAKNIQYFGAGTRLSVL.

The chain joins TRBV5-1 to TRBJ2-7, with D possibly matching TRBD2 (7 bases). CDR3 length: 14 residues. Per the germline V gene, CDR1 is SGHRS and CDR2 is YFSETQ. The germline V and J ends were trimmed by 4 bases and 2 bases, with 13 bases remaining between them. The CDR3 DNA is TGCGCCAGCAGCGTTCGGCGGGGGCCCTACGAGCAGTACTTC. Translated: CASSVRRGPYEQYF.

The chain employs TRBV6-1 and TRBJ2-3; D is possibly TRBD2 (6 bases). Trimming removed 6 bases from V and 3 bases from J, with 22 bases in between. This CDR3 spans 17 amino acids. Germline V lookup: CDR1 MNHNS, CDR2 SASEGT. DNA for the CDR3: TGTGCCAGCAGGAATGGGGGGAGTAGGTTCGGGACAGATACGCAGTATTTT. Translation: CASRNGGSRFGTDTQYF.